The clone carrying this T cell receptor (beta chain) was recorded once. Its antigen is as yet unknown. The CDR3 is made up of 13 amino acids. Germline CDR1 KGHSH, CDR2 LQKENI. Trimming removed 7 bases at V and 2 bases at J, with 11 bases between. Random hexamers primed reverse transcription of about 0.5 to 1 ug RNA. By means of immunoSEQ multiplex PCR, TCR beta CDR3 spanning 54 Vbeta and 13 Jbeta underwent amplification. TCRdb re-derived calls from the immunoSEQ multiplex PCR reads in MiXCR, one entry per CDR3 protein. Among about 140,000 distinct CDR3 sequences, around 95% were seen once, and the ten largest hold around 0.15%. The data are from a study of CD8 T cells in Susac syndrome. Points from the study as a whole: Repertoires of Susac syndrome CD4+ T cells lacked clonal expansion.

Peripheral blood CD8+ and CD4+ T cells were profiled by TCR beta sequencing. TEMRA cells were FACS-enriched, with CD8+ and CD4+ T cells isolated negatively. The TCR was taken from a human donor with Susac syndrome. The V gene is TRBV18, the J gene TRBJ2-5, with a weak D call TRBD1 (5 bases). Sequenced sample: CD4+ T cells from PBMCs. CDR3 nucleotide sequence: TGTGCCAGCTGCAAGGGGCTTCAAGAGACCCAGTACTTC. This gives the protein CASCKGLQETQYF.